The 26 T cell receptor beta chains listed next were all sequenced from one sample in a study of blood T cell repertoires in COVID-19. Only in-frame clones appear in the TCRdb table, and some are missing; sequencing was by immunoSEQ multiplex PCR. This table has about 100,000 clones, around four fifths appearing once. Material: peripheral blood. Every receptor here comes from a man aged 50-59 years with active or convalescent COVID-19.

The V gene is TRBV7-6, the J gene TRBJ2-7, with 9 bases aligning to TRBD1. Germline-derived CDR1 and CDR2 are SGHVS and FNYEAQ. The CDR3 runs 15 residues. V shed 3 bases, J shed 0 bases, and the junction held 3 bases outside the gene matches. The CDR3 spells CASSFDRGSSYEQYF. The CDR3 DNA reads TGTGCCAGCAGCTTCGACAGGGGGAGCTCCTACGAGCAGTACTTC.

The V and J genes are TRBV2 and TRBJ1-1; possible D gene TRBD1, 5 bases. V gave up 0 bases and J gave up 7 bases, with 12 bases separating them. The germline V gene has CDR1 SNHLY and CDR2 FYNNEI. The CDR3 spans 14 residues. The CDR3 DNA follows: TGTGCCAGCAGTGAAGCGCGCTCCACAGGTGAAGCTTTCTTT. It specifies CASSEARSTGEAFF.

This sequence joins TRBV21-1 and TRBJ2-1; TRBD2 is the table's D call and was not checked against the DNA. TRBV21-1 is a pseudogene segment. The CDR3 covers 15 residues. CDR3 protein: CASSILAGGGNEQFF. The CDR3 nucleotides read TGTGCCAGCAGCATTCTAGCGGGAGGCGGCAATGAGCAGTTCTTC.

The chain combines TRBV6-6 with TRBJ2-7; 7 nucleotides line up with TRBD1. There are 16 residues in the CDR3. Germline-derived CDR1 and CDR2 are MNHNY and SVGAGI (reference sequence). V shed 0 bases, J shed 0 bases, and the junction held 5 bases outside the gene matches. This CDR3 reads CASSYSFRDSSYEQYF. CDR3 bases: TGTGCCAGCAGTTACTCGTTTCGGGACAGCTCCTACGAGCAGTACTTC.

The CDR3 loop is CSVGAGTTAYNEQFF. Here the CDR3 DNA reads TGCAGCGTTGGCGCCGGGACTACAGCCTACAATGAGCAGTTCTTC. This chain uses TRBV29-1 with TRBJ2-1, with 7 bases identical to TRBD2. The CDR3 length is 15 residues. The junction had 8 bases not matched to a gene; V was cut back by 4 bases and J by 2 bases. Per the germline V gene, CDR1 is SQVTM and CDR2 is ANQGSEA.

The chain joins TRBV5-1 to TRBJ2-7, with TRBD1 matching 7 bases. Per the germline V gene, CDR1 is SGHRS and CDR2 is YFSETQ. The length of the CDR3 is 14 residues. Losses at the gene ends were 3 bases for V and 2 bases for J; bases not matched to a gene: 5. The CDR3 DNA sequence: TGCGCCAGCAGCTCCCGACAGGGACCCTACGAGCAGTACTTC. Translating it yields CASSSRQGPYEQYF.

The chain is built from TRBV5-4 and TRBJ2-3, with D hard to call. V shed 3 bases and J shed 2 bases, with 4 bases lying between them. Germline V gene sequence: CDR1 SGHNT, CDR2 YYREEE (reference sequence). The CDR3 runs 12 residues. The CDR3 protein is CASSSTTDTQYF. The CDR3 DNA reads as TGTGCCAGCAGCTCTACCACAGATACGCAGTATTTT.

This clone showed up just a few times. The chain uses TRBV7-9 and TRBJ2-7, with TRBD2 identical over 7 bases. Per the germline V gene, CDR1 is SEHNR and CDR2 is FQNEAQ (reference sequence). The CDR3 runs 12 residues. With 4 bases clipped from V and 5 bases from J, the junction kept 2 bases outside the gene matches. The CDR3 spells CASSSGTNEQYF. CDR3 nucleotide sequence: TGTGCCAGCAGCTCCGGGACTAACGAGCAGTACTTC. Full variable domain (missing parts from reference TRBV7-9 and TRBJ2-7): DTGVSQNPRHKITKRGQNVTFRCDPISEHNRLYWYRQTLGQGPEFLTYFQNEAQLEKSRLLSDRFSAERPKGSFSTLEIQRTEQGDSAMYLCASSSGTNEQYFGPGTRLTVT.

V usage is TRBV3-1 (or the pseudogene TRBV3-2) and J usage is TRBJ2-3; 12 bases match TRBD2. The CDR3 is 16 amino acids. V trimming: 1 base; J trimming: 4 bases; junction bases outside the gene matches: 3. The germline V gene has CDR1 LGHDT and CDR2 YNNKEL (reference sequence). As DNA, the CDR3 is TGTGCCAGCAGCCAAGCTAGCGGGAGGGCCTCAGATACGCAGTATTTT. Its protein is CASSQASGRASDTQYF.

V and J are TRBV5-1 and TRBJ1-2; D is unresolved. The germline V gene encodes CDR1 SGHRS and CDR2 YFSETQ. V was cut by 3 bases and J by 7 bases, with 10 bases left in between. The CDR3 extends over 12 amino acids. The CDR3 spells CASSWGVGGYTF. The CDR3 DNA is TGCGCCAGCAGCTGGGGAGTGGGTGGCTACACCTTC.

The rearrangement links TRBV10-3 to TRBJ1-1; D is unresolved. This CDR3 spans 14 amino acids. V lost 4 bases to trimming and J lost 2 bases, with 11 bases between them. CDR1 and CDR2 from the germline V gene are ENHRY and SYGVKD. The CDR3 nucleotides read TGTGCCATCAGTGCCGGCGGGGTTAACACTGAAGCTTTCTTT. It encodes CAISAGGVNTEAFF.

The gene calls are TRBV27 and TRBJ1-2, with 10 bases matching TRBD1. Germline CDR1 MNHEY, CDR2 SMNVEV (reference sequence). V lost 4 bases and J lost 8; bases outside the gene matches: 4. The CDR3 runs to 13 residues. CDR3 sequence (DNA): TGTGCCAGCAGTTCGGGACAGGGGTACGGCTACACCTTC. Protein sequence: CASSSGQGYGYTF.

This clone was seen only once. This chain links TRBV5-5 with TRBJ2-7; possible D gene TRBD2, 5 bases. Trimming stripped 1 base from V and 3 bases from J, with 11 bases between. This CDR3 contains 14 residues. Germline-derived CDR1 and CDR2 are SGHKS and YYEKEE (reference sequence). CDR3 nucleotides: TGTGCCAGCAGCTTGAACAGTGAGGGCTACGAGCAGTACTTC. It is translated as CASSLNSEGYEQYF.

The chain carries TRBV7-3 and TRBJ2-1; 12 bases fit TRBD2. Germline V gene lookup returns CDR1 SGHTA and CDR2 FQGTGA. This CDR3 has 15 residues. J gave up 7 bases and V 3 bases, and 4 bases lay outside the gene matches. The DNA of the CDR3 is TGTGCCAGCAGCTTCCTAGCGGGAGGGTCGAATGAGCAGTTCTTC. It codes for CASSFLAGGSNEQFF.

The chain couples TRBV6-6 to TRBJ1-1, with TRBD1 identical over 8 bases. The length of the CDR3 is 14 residues. Looked up from germline, CDR1 is MNHNY and CDR2 is SVGAGI (reference sequence). V gave up 6 bases and J gave up 1 base; unmatched junction bases: 4. CDR3: CASRDGQGNTEAFF. The CDR3 nucleotides read TGTGCCAGCAGAGACGGACAGGGGAACACTGAAGCTTTCTTT.

This clone was seen once. The chain employs TRBV5-4 and TRBJ2-7; D perhaps matches TRBD2 (5 bases). Trimming left V 0 bases short and J 1 base short, with 5 bases between. Germline-derived CDR1 and CDR2 are SGHNT and YYREEE (reference sequence). The CDR3 has 13 residues. The CDR3 nucleotides are TGTGCCAGCAGCTTGGCGGGGTCCTACGAGCAGTACTTC. This translates into CASSLAGSYEQYF.

In the case of this clone: The junction departs from germline at one end; a sequencing error may be responsible. This chain uses TRBV6-4 with TRBJ2-6; D perhaps matches TRBD1 (6 bases). The CDR3 runs 15 residues. CDR1 and CDR2 (germline): MRHNA, SNTAGT. The CDR3 is CASSPGGSWANVLTF. CDR3 bases: TGTGCCAGCAGTCCTGGGGGCTCTTGGGCCAACGTCCTGACTTTC.

The genes are TRBV3-1 (or the pseudogene TRBV3-2) and TRBJ1-1; TRBD1 matches 9 bases. This CDR3 is 14 amino acids long. V lost 3 bases and J lost 5; bases outside the gene matches: 4. Germline CDR1 and CDR2: LGHDT and YNNKEL (reference sequence). The CDR3 here is CASSQEDRGTEAFF. The CDR3 DNA reads TGTGCCAGCAGCCAGGAAGACAGGGGGACTGAAGCTTTCTTT.

In this sample, this clone turned up once. The chain links TRBV3-1 (or the pseudogene TRBV3-2) to TRBJ2-7; TRBD1 matches at 8 bases. The CDR3 length is 20 residues. The V gene's germline CDR1 is LGHDT and CDR2 YNNKEL (reference sequence). V lost 2 bases and J lost 1; bases outside the gene matches: 19. CDR3 sequence reads: CASSQPFRDRTIRGSYEQYF. CDR3 nucleotides: TGTGCCAGCAGCCAACCATTCCGGGACAGGACAATCAGGGGGTCCTACGAGCAGTACTTC.

V is TRBV5-8 and J is TRBJ1-6; the D gene is possibly TRBD1 (5 bases). CDR1 is SGHTS, CDR2 YDEGEE, per germline. The V end was cut by 4 bases, the J end by 7 bases, with 12 bases between. The CDR3 sequence is 14 residues long. CDR3 coding DNA: TGTGCCAGCAGCCACCTGGGGGGGAATTCACCCCTCCACTTT. As protein: CASSHLGGNSPLHF. Complete variable domain (other parts from reference TRBV5-8 and TRBJ1-6): EAGVTQSPTHLIKTRGQQATLRCSPISGHTSVYWYQQALGLGLQFLLWYDEGEERNRGNFPPRFSGRQFPNYSSELNVNALELEDSALYLCASSHLGGNSPLHFGNGTRLTVT.

The chain recombines TRBV5-1 with TRBJ1-5; D is undetermined. The V end lost 3 bases, the J end lost 0 bases, and 10 bases lay between the germline ends. The CDR3 has 15 amino acids. Germline CDR1 reads SGHRS; CDR2 reads YFSETQ. CDR3 nucleotide sequence: TGCGCCAGCAGCTCAAGTGGGAGTAGCAATCAGCCCCAGCATTTT. It is translated as CASSSSGSSNQPQHF. The whole variable domain, remainder taken from reference TRBV5-1 and TRBJ1-5, is KAGVTQTPRYLIKTRGQQVTLSCSPISGHRSVSWYQQTPGQGLQFLFEYFSETQRNKGNFPGRFSGRQFSNSRSEMNVSTLELGDSALYLCASSSSGSSNQPQHFGDGTRLSIL.

This chain connects TRBV7-9 to TRBJ1-2; 10 bases align to TRBD1. V shed 11 bases, J shed 5 bases, and the junction held 8 bases outside the gene matches. CDR3 length: 13 amino acids. Germline V gene data show CDR1 as SEHNR and CDR2 as FQNEAQ (reference sequence). This chain's CDR3 is CALRQGAEYGYTF. Written as DNA, the CDR3 is TGTGCCTTACGACAGGGGGCTGAATATGGCTACACCTTC.

Note on this clone: The same CDR3 also results from other DNA sequences found in this sample. This chain uses TRBV18 with TRBJ2-5; D possibly corresponds to TRBD2 (5 bases). From germline, CDR1 is KGHSH and CDR2 LQKENI. V gave up 3 bases and J gave up 1 base, with 6 bases separating them. The CDR3 extends over 13 amino acids. The CDR3 sequence is CASSPSVQETQYF. CDR3 coding DNA: TGTGCCAGCTCACCTAGCGTCCAAGAGACCCAGTACTTC.

The J gene is TRBJ2-3, the V gene TRBV19; D unclear. The CDR3 is made up of 13 amino acids. The V end lost 7 bases, the J end lost 2 bases, and 10 bases lay between the germline ends. Germline-derived CDR1 and CDR2 are LNHDA and SQIVND (reference sequence). CDR3 nucleotide sequence: TGTGCCAGTAACGGCGGAATCACAGATACGCAGTATTTT. Residues: CASNGGITDTQYF.

The chain couples TRBV11-2 to TRBJ2-1; 9 bases line up with TRBD2. The CDR3 has 16 residues. Germline-derived CDR1 and CDR2 are SGHAT and FQNNGV. With V trimmed by 4 bases and J by 7 bases, 11 bases remained unmatched. The CDR3 nucleotides are TGTGCCAGCAGCTCTCACTTAGCGGGAGTTAGGAATGAGCAGTTCTTC. Translated, it gives CASSSHLAGVRNEQFF. Full variable domain (outside the CDR3, taken from reference TRBV11-2 and TRBJ2-1): EAGVAQSPRYKIIEKRQSVAFWCNPISGHATLYWYQQILGQGPKLLIQFQNNGVVDDSQLPKDRFSAERLKGVDSTLKIQPAKLEDSAVYLCASSSHLAGVRNEQFFGPGTRLTVL.

This clone was observed a few times. This chain uses TRBV5-1 with TRBJ2-5; 8 nucleotides align to TRBD2. J gave up 3 bases and V 5 bases, and 6 bases lay outside the gene matches. The germline V gene has CDR1 SGHRS and CDR2 YFSETQ. The CDR3 runs 14 residues. The CDR3 sequence: CASSQAGAEETQYF. CDR3 coding DNA: TGCGCCAGCAGTCAAGCGGGAGCCGAAGAGACCCAGTACTTC.